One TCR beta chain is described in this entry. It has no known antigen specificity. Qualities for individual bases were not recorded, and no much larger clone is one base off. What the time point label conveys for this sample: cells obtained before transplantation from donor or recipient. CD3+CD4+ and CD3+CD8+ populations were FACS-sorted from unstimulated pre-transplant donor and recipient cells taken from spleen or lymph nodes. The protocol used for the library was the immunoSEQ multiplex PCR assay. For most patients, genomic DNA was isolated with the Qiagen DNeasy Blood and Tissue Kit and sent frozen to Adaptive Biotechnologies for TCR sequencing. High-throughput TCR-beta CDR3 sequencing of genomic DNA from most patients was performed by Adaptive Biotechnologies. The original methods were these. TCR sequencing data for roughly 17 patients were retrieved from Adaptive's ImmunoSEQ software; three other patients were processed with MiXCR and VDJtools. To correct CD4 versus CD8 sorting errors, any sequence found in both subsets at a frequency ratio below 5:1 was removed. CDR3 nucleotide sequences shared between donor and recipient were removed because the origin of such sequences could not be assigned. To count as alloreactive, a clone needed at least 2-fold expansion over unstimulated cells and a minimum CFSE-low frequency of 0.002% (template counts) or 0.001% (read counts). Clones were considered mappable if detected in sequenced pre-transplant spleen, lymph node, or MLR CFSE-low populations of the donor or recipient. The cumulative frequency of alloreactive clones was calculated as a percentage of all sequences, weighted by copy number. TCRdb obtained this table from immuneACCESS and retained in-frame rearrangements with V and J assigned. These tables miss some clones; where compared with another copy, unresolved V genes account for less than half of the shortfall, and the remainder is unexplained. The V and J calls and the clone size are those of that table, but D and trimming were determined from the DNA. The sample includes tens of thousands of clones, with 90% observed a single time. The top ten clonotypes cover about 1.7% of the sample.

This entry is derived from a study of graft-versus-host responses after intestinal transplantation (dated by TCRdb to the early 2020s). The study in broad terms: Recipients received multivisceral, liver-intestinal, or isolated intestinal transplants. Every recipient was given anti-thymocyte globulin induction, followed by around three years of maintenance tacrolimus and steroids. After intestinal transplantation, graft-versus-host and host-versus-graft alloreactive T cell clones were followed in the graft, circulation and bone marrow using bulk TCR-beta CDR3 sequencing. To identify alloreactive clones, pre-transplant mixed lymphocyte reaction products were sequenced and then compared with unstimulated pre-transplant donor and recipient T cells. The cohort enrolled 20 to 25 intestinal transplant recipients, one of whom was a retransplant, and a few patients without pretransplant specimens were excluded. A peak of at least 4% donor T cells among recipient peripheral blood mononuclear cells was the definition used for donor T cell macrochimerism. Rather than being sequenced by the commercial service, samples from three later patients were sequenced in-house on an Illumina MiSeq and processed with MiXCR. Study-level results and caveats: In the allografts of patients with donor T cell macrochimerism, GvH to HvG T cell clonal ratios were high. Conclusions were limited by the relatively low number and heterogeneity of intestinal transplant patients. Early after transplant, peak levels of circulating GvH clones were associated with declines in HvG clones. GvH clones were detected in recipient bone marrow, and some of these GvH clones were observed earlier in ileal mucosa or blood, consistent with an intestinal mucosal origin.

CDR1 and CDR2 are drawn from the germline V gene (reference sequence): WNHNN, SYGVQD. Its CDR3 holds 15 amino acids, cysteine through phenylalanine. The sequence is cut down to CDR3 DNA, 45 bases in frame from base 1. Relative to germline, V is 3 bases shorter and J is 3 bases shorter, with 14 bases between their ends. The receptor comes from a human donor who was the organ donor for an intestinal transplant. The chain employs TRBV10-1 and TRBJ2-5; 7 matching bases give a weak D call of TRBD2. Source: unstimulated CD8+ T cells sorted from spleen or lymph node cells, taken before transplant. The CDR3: CASSDRGGGKETQYF. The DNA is TGCGCCAGCAGTGATCGAGGGGGGGGTAAAGAGACCCAGTACTTC.